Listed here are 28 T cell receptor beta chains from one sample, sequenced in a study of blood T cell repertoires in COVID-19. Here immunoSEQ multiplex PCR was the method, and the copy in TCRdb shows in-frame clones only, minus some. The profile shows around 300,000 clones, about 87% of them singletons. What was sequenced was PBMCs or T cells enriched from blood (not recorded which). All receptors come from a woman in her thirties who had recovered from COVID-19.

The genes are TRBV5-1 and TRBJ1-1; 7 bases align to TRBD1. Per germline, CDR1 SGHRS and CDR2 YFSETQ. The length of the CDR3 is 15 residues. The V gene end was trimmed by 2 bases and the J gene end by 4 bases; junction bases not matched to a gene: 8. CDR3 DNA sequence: TGCGCCAGCAGCTTCCGTCCAGGGGGAGGCACTGAAGCTTTCTTT. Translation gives CASSFRPGGGTEAFF. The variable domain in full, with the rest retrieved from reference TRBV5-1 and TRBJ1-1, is KAGVTQTPRYLIKTRGQQVTLSCSPISGHRSVSWYQQTPGQGLQFLFEYFSETQRNKGNFPGRFSGRQFSNSRSEMNVSTLELGDSALYLCASSFRPGGGTEAFFGQGTRLTVV.

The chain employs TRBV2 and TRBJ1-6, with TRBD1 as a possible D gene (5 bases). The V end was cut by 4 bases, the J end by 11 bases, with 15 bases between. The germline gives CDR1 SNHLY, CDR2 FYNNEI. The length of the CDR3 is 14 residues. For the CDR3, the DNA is TGTGCCAGCAGTGTAATCGGAGGGGAGGCACCCCTCCACTTT. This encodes CASSVIGGEAPLHF.

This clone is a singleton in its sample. This CDR3 is CASSQGGGPETQYF. CDR3 in DNA: TGTGCCAGCAGCCAAGGCGGGGGGCCGGAGACCCAGTACTTC. This rearrangement joins TRBV3-1 (or the pseudogene TRBV3-2) to TRBJ2-5; 8 positions match TRBD2. V shed 1 base and J 5 bases; nucleotides not matched to a gene: 3. Germline loops: CDR1 LGHDT, CDR2 YNNKEL (reference sequence). The CDR3 is made up of 14 amino acids.

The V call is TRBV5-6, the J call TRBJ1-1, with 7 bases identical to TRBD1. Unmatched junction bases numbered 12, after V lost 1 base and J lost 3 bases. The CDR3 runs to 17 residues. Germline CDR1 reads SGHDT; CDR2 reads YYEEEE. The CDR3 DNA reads TGTGCCAGCAGCTTGTTCAAGGCAGGGGGGTGGTACACTGAAGCTTTCTTT. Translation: CASSLFKAGGWYTEAFF. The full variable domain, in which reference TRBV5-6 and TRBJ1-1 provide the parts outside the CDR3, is DAGVTQSPTHLIKTRGQQVTLRCSPKSGHDTVSWYQQALGQGPQFIFQYYEEEERQRGNFPDRFSGHQFPNYSSELNVNALLLGDSALYLCASSLFKAGGWYTEAFFGQGTRLTVV.

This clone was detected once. The CDR3 DNA follows: TGTGCCAGCAGCCCATACGGGGGAGATGAAAAACTGTTTTTT. Protein product: CASSPYGGDEKLFF. V gene TRBV7-9 combines with J gene TRBJ1-4, with D perhaps TRBD1 (5 bases). V was clipped by 5 bases and J by 6 bases, with 13 bases between them. The CDR3 loop spans 14 amino acids. Germline CDR1 SEHNR, CDR2 FQNEAQ (reference sequence).

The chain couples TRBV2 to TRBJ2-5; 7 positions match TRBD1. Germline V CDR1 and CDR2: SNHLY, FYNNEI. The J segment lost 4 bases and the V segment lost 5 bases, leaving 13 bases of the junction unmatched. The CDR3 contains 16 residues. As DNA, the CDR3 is TGTGCCAGCAGTTGGGACAGAACCTTAGGGGGAGAGACCCAGTACTTC. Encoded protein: CASSWDRTLGGETQYF.

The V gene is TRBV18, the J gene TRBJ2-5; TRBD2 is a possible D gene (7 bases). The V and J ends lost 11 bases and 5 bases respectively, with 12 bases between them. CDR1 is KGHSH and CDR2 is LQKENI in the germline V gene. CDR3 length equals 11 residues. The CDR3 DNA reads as TGTGCCTCCACGGGGGGCGAGACCCAGTACTTC. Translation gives CASTGGETQYF. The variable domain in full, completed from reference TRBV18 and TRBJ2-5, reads NAGVMQNPRHLVRRRGQEARLRCSPMKGHSHVYWYRQLPEEGLKFMVYLQKENIIDESGMPKERFSAEFPKEGPSILRIQQVVRGDSAAYFCASTGGETQYFGPGTRLLVL.

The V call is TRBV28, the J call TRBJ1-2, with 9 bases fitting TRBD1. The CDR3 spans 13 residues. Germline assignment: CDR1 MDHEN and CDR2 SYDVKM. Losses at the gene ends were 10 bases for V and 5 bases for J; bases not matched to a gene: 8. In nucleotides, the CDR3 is TGTGCCACGCGGGACAGGGTGCTTTATGGCTACACCTTC. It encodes CATRDRVLYGYTF.

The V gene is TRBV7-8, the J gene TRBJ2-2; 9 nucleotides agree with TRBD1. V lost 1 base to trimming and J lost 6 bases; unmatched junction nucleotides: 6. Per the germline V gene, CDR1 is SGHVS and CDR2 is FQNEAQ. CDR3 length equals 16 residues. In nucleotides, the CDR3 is TGTGCCAGCAGCTTAGGAGGGACAGGGTCCGCCGGGGAGCTGTTTTTT. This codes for CASSLGGTGSAGELFF.

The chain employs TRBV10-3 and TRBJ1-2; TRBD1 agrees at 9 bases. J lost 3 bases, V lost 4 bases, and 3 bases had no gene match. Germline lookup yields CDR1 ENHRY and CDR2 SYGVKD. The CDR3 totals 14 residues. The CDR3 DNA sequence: TGTGCCATCAGTGGGGACAGGGATTACTATGGCTACACCTTC. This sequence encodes CAISGDRDYYGYTF.

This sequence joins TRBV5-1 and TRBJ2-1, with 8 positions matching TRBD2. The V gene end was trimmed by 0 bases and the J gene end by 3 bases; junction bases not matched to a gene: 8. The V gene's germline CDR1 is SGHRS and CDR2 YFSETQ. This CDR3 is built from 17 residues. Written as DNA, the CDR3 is TGCGCCAGCAGCTTGGATACAACTAGCGGCATCTACAATGAGCAGTTCTTC. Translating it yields CASSLDTTSGIYNEQFF.

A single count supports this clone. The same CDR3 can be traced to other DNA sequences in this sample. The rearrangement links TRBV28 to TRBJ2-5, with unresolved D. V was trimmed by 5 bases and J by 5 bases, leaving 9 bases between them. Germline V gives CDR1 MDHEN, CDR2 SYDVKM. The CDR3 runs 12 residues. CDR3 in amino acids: CASSLTRETQYF. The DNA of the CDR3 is TGTGCCAGCAGTCTGACGAGGGAGACCCAGTACTTC.

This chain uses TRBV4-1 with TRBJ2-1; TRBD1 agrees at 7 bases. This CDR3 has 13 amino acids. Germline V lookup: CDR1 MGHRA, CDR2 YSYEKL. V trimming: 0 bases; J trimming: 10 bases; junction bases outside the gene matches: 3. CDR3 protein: CASSQDGDREQFF. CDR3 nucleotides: TGCGCCAGCAGCCAAGATGGGGACAGAGAGCAGTTCTTC.

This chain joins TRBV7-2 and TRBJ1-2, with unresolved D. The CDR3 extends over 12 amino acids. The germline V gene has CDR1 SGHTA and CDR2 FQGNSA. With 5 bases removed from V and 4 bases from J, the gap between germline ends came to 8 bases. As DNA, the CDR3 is TGTGCCAGCAGCCTACCGGGCTATGGCTACACCTTC. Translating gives CASSLPGYGYTF.

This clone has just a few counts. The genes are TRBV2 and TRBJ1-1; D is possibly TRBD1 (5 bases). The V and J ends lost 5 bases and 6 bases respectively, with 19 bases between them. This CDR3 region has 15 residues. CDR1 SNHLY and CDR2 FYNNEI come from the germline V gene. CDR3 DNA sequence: TGTGCCAGCAGTTCGGGGCGGGCGGGAGTCTCTGAAGCTTTCTTT. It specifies CASSSGRAGVSEAFF.

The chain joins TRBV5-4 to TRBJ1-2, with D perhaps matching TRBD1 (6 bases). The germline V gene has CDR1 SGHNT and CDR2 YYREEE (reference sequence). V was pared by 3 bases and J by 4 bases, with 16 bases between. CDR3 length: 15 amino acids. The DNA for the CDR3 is TGTGCCAGCAGCTACCTACAGGGATCCTCCTATGGCTACACCTTC. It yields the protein CASSYLQGSSYGYTF.

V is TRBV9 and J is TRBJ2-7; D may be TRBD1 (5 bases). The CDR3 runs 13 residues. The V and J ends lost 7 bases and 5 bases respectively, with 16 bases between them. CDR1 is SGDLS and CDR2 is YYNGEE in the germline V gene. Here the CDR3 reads CASRPGIIHEQYF. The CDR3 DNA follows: TGTGCCAGCCGGCCAGGGATCATTCACGAGCAGTACTTC.

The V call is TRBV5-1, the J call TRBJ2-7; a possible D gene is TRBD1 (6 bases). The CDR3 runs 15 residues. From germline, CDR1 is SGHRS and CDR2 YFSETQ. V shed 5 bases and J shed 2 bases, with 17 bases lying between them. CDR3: CASRPLDRLTYEQYF. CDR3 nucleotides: TGCGCCAGCAGACCACTCGACAGGCTCACCTACGAGCAGTACTTC.

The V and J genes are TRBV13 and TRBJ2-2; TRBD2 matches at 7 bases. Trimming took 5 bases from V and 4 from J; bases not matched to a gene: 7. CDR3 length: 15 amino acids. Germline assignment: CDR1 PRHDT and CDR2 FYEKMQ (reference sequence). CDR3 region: CASSRGLVGTGELFF. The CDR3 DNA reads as TGTGCCAGCAGCCGAGGACTAGTTGGCACCGGGGAGCTGTTTTTT.

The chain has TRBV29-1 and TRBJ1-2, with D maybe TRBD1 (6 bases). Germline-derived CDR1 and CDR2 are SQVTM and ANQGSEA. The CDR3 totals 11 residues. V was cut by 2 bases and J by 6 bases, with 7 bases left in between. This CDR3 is CSVERGNGYTF. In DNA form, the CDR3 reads TGCAGCGTTGAAAGGGGGAATGGCTACACCTTC. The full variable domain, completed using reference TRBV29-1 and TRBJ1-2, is SAVISQKPSRDICQRGTSLTIQCQVDSQVTMMFWYRQQPGQSLTLIATANQGSEATYESGFVIDKFPISRPNLTFSTLTVSNMSPEDSSIYLCSVERGNGYTFGSGTRLTVV.

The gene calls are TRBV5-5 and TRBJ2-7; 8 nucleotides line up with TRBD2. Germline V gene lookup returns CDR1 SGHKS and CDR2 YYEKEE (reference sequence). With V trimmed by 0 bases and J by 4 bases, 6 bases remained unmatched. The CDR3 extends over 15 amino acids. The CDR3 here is CASSLGLANSYEQYF. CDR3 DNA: TGTGCCAGCAGCTTGGGACTAGCGAATTCTTACGAGCAGTACTTC.

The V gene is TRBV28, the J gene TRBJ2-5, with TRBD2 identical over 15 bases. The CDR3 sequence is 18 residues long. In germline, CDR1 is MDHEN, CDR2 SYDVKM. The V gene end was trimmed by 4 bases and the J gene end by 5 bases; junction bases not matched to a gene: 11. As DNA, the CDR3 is TGTGCCAGCAGTTCAACTCCCGGACTAGCGGGGGGGCGGGAGACCCAGTACTTC. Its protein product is CASSSTPGLAGGRETQYF.

In DNA form, the CDR3 reads TGTGCCAGCAGTACTCCGGGACAGGGTAATGAAAAACTGTTTTTT. Its protein is CASSTPGQGNEKLFF. The chain uses TRBV28 and TRBJ1-4; 9 nucleotides agree with TRBD1. Germline V gives CDR1 MDHEN, CDR2 SYDVKM. V gave up 5 bases and J gave up 4 bases; unmatched junction bases: 5. The CDR3 contains 15 residues.

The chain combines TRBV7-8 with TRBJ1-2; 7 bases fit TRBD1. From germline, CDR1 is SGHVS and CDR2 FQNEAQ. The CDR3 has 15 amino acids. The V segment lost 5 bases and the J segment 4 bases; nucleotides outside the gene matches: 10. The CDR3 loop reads CASSPRGGYGYGYTF. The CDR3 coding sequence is TGTGCCAGCAGCCCCAGAGGGGGCTATGGCTATGGCTACACCTTC.

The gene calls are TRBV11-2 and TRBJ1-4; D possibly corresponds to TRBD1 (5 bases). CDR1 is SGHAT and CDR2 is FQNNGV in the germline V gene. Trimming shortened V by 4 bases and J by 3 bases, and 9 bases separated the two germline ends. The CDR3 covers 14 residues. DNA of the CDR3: TGTGCCAGCAGCTGGGCAGGGTCTAATGAAAAACTGTTTTTT. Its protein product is CASSWAGSNEKLFF. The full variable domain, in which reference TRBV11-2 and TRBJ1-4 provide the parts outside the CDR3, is EAGVAQSPRYKIIEKRQSVAFWCNPISGHATLYWYQQILGQGPKLLIQFQNNGVVDDSQLPKDRFSAERLKGVDSTLKIQPAKLEDSAVYLCASSWAGSNEKLFFGSGTQLSVL.

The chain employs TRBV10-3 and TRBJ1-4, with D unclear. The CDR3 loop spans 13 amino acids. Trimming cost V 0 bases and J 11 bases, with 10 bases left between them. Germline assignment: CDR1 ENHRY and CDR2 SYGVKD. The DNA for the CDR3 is TGTGCCATCAGTGAGTCGAATGGAGGGAAACTGTTTTTT. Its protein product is CAISESNGGKLFF.

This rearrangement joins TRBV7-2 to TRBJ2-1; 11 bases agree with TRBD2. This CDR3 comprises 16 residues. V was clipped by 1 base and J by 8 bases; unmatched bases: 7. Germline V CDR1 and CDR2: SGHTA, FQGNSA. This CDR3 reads CASSLGLAGPRDEQFF. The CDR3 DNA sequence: TGTGCCAGCAGCTTAGGACTAGCGGGGCCTCGGGATGAGCAGTTCTTC.

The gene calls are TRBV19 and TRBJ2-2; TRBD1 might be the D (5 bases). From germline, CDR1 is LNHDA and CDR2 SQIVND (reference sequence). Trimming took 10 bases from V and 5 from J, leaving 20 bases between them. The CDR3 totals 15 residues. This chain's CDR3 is CATGGRQGTTGELFF. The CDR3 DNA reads TGTGCCACCGGCGGTCGGCAGGGAACGACCGGGGAGCTGTTTTTT.